This TCR beta chain was identified during a study of blood T cell repertoires in COVID-19. Germline lookup yields CDR1 SGHTA and CDR2 FQGTGA. The CDR3 extends over 15 amino acids. With 2 bases clipped from V and 1 base from J, the junction kept 1 base outside the gene matches. As processed by the authors: Amplifying reference gene primers gave estimates of nucleated cell counts. Profiled with immunoSEQ multiplex PCR; TCRdb holds only in-frame clones, not every one. That table furnishes V, J and clone size, whereas the DNA furnished D and trimming. Among some 88,000 clones, approximately 85% were seen once, and the ten largest hold 3.8%. This clone was seen only once.

The chain links TRBV7-3 to TRBJ2-1; 8 nucleotides agree with TRBD1. The sequence was obtained from a man in his 60s with acute or convalescent COVID-19. The sequencing input was peripheral blood. CDR3 nucleotides: TGTGCCAGCAGCTTACAGGGGGCGTCCTACAATGAGCAGTTCTTC. Translating it yields CASSLQGASYNEQFF.